The 23 T cell receptor beta chains below all came from one sample that was sequenced in a study of spatial heterogeneity in lung cancer. As for time point: sample taken at primary tumor resection. Whole RNA, isolated from tumor, nontumor lung or frozen PBMC, was sequenced without prior sorting. TCRdb reprocessed the 5' RACE reads via MiXCR and lists one record per CDR3 protein. The sample lists about 53,000 distinct CDR3 sequences, under 7.5% occurring once. The source material was PBMCs, sampled at surgery. These receptors originate from a female donor with early-stage non-small cell lung cancer.

This clonotype was seen repeatedly, ten times or more. This sequence joins TRBV2 and TRBJ1-4; tentatively, D is TRBD1 (6 bases). The CDR3 has 15 amino acids. Germline V gene data show CDR1 as SNHLY and CDR2 as FYNNEI. V lost 4 bases to trimming and J lost 8 bases, with 17 bases between them. CDR3 sequence: CASSAWGGPEEKLFF. As DNA, the CDR3 is TGTGCCAGCAGTGCTTGGGGGGGCCCAGAGGAAAAACTGTTTTTT.

This clonotype was seen repeatedly, ten times or more. The chain is built from TRBV7-8 and TRBJ1-2; D is unclear. The V gene's germline CDR1 is SGHVS and CDR2 FQNEAQ. The CDR3 is 13 residues long. The germline V and J ends were trimmed by 6 bases and 2 bases, with 10 bases remaining between them. The CDR3 protein is CASSFDRNYGYTF. The CDR3, as DNA: TGTGCCAGCAGTTTCGACCGGAACTATGGCTACACCTTC.

This clonotype was observed at least ten times. The chain joins TRBV2 to TRBJ2-5; 7 nucleotides line up with TRBD1. J was trimmed by 5 bases and V by 4 bases; bases with no gene match: 4. Per germline, CDR1 SNHLY and CDR2 FYNNEI. The CDR3 runs to 13 residues. The CDR3 sequence: CASSANRGETQYF. DNA for the CDR3: TGTGCCAGCAGTGCAAACAGGGGTGAGACCCAGTACTTC.

This clonotype was picked up many times. CDR3: CASNSGPLYEQYF. CDR3 DNA sequence: TGTGCCAGCAATTCCGGACCGTTATACGAGCAGTACTTC. This chain links TRBV28 with TRBJ2-7; no firm D call. The germline V and J ends were trimmed by 7 bases and 4 bases, with 14 bases remaining between them. The CDR3 spans 13 residues. Germline V gene data show CDR1 as MDHEN and CDR2 as SYDVKM.

This clonotype has ten or more counts. The chain uses TRBV7-2 and TRBJ2-7, with 8 bases lining up with TRBD1. The V gene's germline CDR1 is SGHTA and CDR2 FQGNSA. This CDR3 region has 15 residues. V lost 4 bases and J lost 4; bases outside the gene matches: 9. This CDR3 reads CASSSGSDRVYEQYF. CDR3 bases: TGTGCCAGCAGCTCCGGATCGGACAGGGTGTACGAGCAGTACTTC.

The chain couples TRBV29-1 to TRBJ1-2; D perhaps matches TRBD1 (6 bases). With 4 bases removed from V and 3 bases from J, the gap between germline ends came to 27 bases. Germline values: CDR1 SQVTM, CDR2 ANQGSEA. This CDR3 comprises 18 residues. Here the CDR3 reads CSVALDGWDTDGYYGYTF. CDR3 in DNA: TGCAGCGTTGCTTTGGACGGGTGGGACACCGACGGATACTATGGCTACACCTTC.

At least ten counts were recorded for this clonotype. V usage is TRBV7-2 and J usage is TRBJ1-2, with a possible D match to TRBD1 (5 bases). CDR1 and CDR2 from the germline V gene are SGHTA and FQGNSA. CDR3 size: 15 residues. V was pared by 5 bases and J by 2 bases, with 15 bases between. This CDR3 is CASSPILAGNYGYTF. In DNA, the CDR3 is TGTGCCAGCAGCCCTATCCTGGCAGGGAACTATGGCTACACCTTC.

This clonotype was counted at least ten times. The chain couples TRBV4-3 to TRBJ1-2; no clear D. The germline V gene has CDR1 LGHNA and CDR2 YSLEER. Trimming cost V 6 bases and J 0 bases, with 11 bases left between them. The CDR3 covers 14 residues. CDR3 sequence reads: CASRRVRTNYGYTF. The CDR3 nucleotides are TGCGCCAGCAGACGGGTGCGCACTAACTATGGCTACACCTTC.

This clonotype showed up many times. The chain combines TRBV11-1 with TRBJ2-1, with 7 bases fitting TRBD2. The CDR3 covers 14 residues. V was clipped by 6 bases and J by 2 bases; unmatched bases: 4. Germline loops: CDR1 SGHAT, CDR2 FQDESV (reference sequence). The CDR3 here is CASSSSGAYNEQFF. The CDR3 DNA reads TGTGCCAGCAGTAGCAGCGGGGCCTACAATGAGCAGTTCTTC. The full variable domain, with the rest looked up from reference TRBV11-1 and TRBJ2-1, is EAEVAQSPRYKITEKSQAVAFWCDPISGHATLYWYRQILGQGPELLVQFQDESVVDDSQLPKDRFSAERLKGVDSTLKIQPAELGDSAMYLCASSSSGAYNEQFFGPGTRLTVL.

This clonotype was detected ten times or more. V is TRBV29-1 and J is TRBJ1-4, with D perhaps TRBD1 (5 bases). The length of the CDR3 is 13 residues. Germline V gene lookup returns CDR1 SQVTM and CDR2 ANQGSEA. Trimming left V 0 bases short and J 10 bases short, with 12 bases between. CDR3 sequence reads: CSVEDAGRGKLFF. The CDR3 DNA reads as TGCAGCGTTGAAGACGCGGGGAGGGGAAAACTGTTTTTT.

This clonotype was seen many times. The gene calls are TRBV6-5 and TRBJ1-1, with D hard to call. The CDR3 is 15 amino acids. V shed 5 bases and J shed 5 bases, with 18 bases lying between them. CDR1 and CDR2 (germline): MNHEY, SVGAGI. DNA for the CDR3: TGTGCCAGCAGTGGCCGGGCTCCGCCAAGGACTGAAGCTTTCTTT. Encoded protein: CASSGRAPPRTEAFF.

The chain carries TRBV20-1 and TRBJ2-2; D not certain. The germline V and J ends were trimmed by 2 bases and 7 bases, with 14 bases remaining between them. The germline CDR1 and CDR2 sequences are DFQATT and SNEGSKA (reference sequence). This CDR3 comprises 14 residues. The CDR3 DNA follows: TGCAGTGCTAGACGACCCGCCCATGACGGGGAGCTGTTTTTT. This sequence encodes CSARRPAHDGELFF.

The sample holds many counts of this clonotype. This chain uses TRBV4-1 with TRBJ1-1; D uncertain. The V gene lost 0 bases and the J gene lost 5 bases, with 7 bases spanning the gap. The CDR3 runs 13 residues. Germline V gives CDR1 MGHRA, CDR2 YSYEKL. The CDR3 sequence: CASSQEGKTEAFF. In DNA, the CDR3 is TGCGCCAGCAGCCAAGAGGGGAAAACTGAAGCTTTCTTT.

This clonotype showed up many times. In DNA form, the CDR3 reads TGCGCCAGCAGCTTGATGGGAATGAGGGGCACAGATACGCAGTATTTT. Amino acid sequence: CASSLMGMRGTDTQYF. The chain links TRBV5-1 to TRBJ2-3, with a weak D call TRBD2 (5 bases). CDR3 length: 16 amino acids. V lost 1 base and J lost 1, with 13 bases in between. From germline, CDR1 is SGHRS and CDR2 YFSETQ.

This clonotype was observed a handful of times. The chain combines TRBV7-9 with TRBJ2-7, with D uncertain. CDR1 SEHNR and CDR2 FQNEAQ come from the germline V gene (reference sequence). The CDR3 is 12 residues long. The V end lost 3 bases, the J end lost 4 bases, and 7 bases lay between the germline ends. The CDR3 nucleotides read TGTGCCAGCAGCTTCGCTCTTTACGAGCAGTACTTC. Encoded protein: CASSFALYEQYF.

This clonotype was found many times. The J gene is TRBJ2-6, the V gene TRBV29-1, with D uncertain. The germline gives CDR1 SQVTM, CDR2 ANQGSEA. The germline V and J ends were trimmed by 4 bases and 2 bases, with 6 bases remaining between them. The CDR3 spans 13 residues. The CDR3 loop is CSVGPPGANVLTF. The DNA for the CDR3 is TGCAGCGTTGGGCCCCCTGGGGCCAACGTCCTGACTTTC.

This clonotype was seen repeatedly, ten times or more. The chain links TRBV20-1 to TRBJ1-2; 9 bases map to TRBD1. This CDR3 is 15 amino acids long. Germline V gene lookup returns CDR1 DFQATT and CDR2 SNEGSKA (reference sequence). Trimming removed 1 base from V and 0 bases from J; junction bases left unmatched: 3. This CDR3 is CSARGTGEANYGYTF. The DNA for the CDR3 is TGCAGTGCTAGAGGGACAGGGGAAGCTAACTATGGCTACACCTTC.

This CDR3 reads CASSPDRAYVSCTF. As DNA, the CDR3 is TGTGCCAGCAGCCCCGACAGGGCTTATGTGTCTTGCACCTTC. J is TRBJ1-2 and V is TRBV27; 7 bases agree with TRBD1. The CDR3 totals 14 residues. V gave up 6 bases and J gave up 13 bases; unmatched junction bases: 17. Germline lookup yields CDR1 MNHEY and CDR2 SMNVEV (reference sequence).

This clonotype was recorded at least ten times. The V gene is TRBV6-2 or TRBV6-3, the J gene TRBJ1-2, with unresolved D. The germline V gene has CDR1 MNHEY and CDR2 SVGEGT. The CDR3 is 12 amino acids. Trimming removed 7 bases at V and 2 bases at J, with 8 bases between. Here the CDR3 reads CASTWNNYGYTF. The CDR3 DNA reads as TGTGCCAGCACATGGAACAACTATGGCTACACCTTC.

The table lists this clonotype with a few counts. This rearrangement joins TRBV11-2 to TRBJ2-5; no definite D call. Germline V CDR1 and CDR2: SGHAT, FQNNGV. The ends were cut back, 4 bases at V and 5 bases at J, with 14 bases in the middle. This CDR3 comprises 14 residues. CDR3 amino acids: CASSSNVAVETQYF. The CDR3 coding sequence is TGTGCCAGCAGCTCAAACGTAGCCGTGGAGACCCAGTACTTC.

This clonotype has a count of ten or more. This chain uses TRBV2 with TRBJ2-1; 7 bases line up with TRBD2. This CDR3 region has 15 residues. Germline lookup yields CDR1 SNHLY and CDR2 FYNNEI. V shed 5 bases and J 4 bases; nucleotides not matched to a gene: 8. The CDR3 reads CASSPSGALYNEQFF. The CDR3 nucleotides are TGTGCCAGCAGTCCAAGCGGGGCTCTGTACAATGAGCAGTTCTTC. The full variable domain, with the rest looked up from reference TRBV2 and TRBJ2-1, is EPEVTQTPSHQVTQMGQEVILRCVPISNHLYFYWYRQILGQKVEFLVSFYNNEISEKSEIFDDQFSVERPDGSNFTLKIRSTKLEDSAMYFCASSPSGALYNEQFFGPGTRLTVL.

This clonotype was picked up a small number of times. The gene calls are TRBV19 and TRBJ2-5, with a possible D match to TRBD1 (6 bases). CDR1 and CDR2 from the germline V gene are LNHDA and SQIVND (reference sequence). Trimming took 6 bases from V and 7 from J, leaving 12 bases between them. The length of the CDR3 is 12 residues. The CDR3 region is CASRTGMGTQYF. The CDR3 DNA is TGTGCCAGTAGAACAGGGATGGGGACCCAGTACTTC.

At least ten counts were recorded for this clonotype. The chain has TRBV6-2 or TRBV6-3 and TRBJ2-1, with 7 bases matching TRBD1. J lost 2 bases, V lost 6 bases, and 7 bases had no gene match. The CDR3 is 15 residues long. Looked up from germline, CDR1 is MNHEY and CDR2 is SVGEGT. The CDR3 DNA reads as TGTGCCAGCAGCACACGGGACAGAACCTACAATGAGCAGTTCTTC. Protein sequence: CASSTRDRTYNEQFF.